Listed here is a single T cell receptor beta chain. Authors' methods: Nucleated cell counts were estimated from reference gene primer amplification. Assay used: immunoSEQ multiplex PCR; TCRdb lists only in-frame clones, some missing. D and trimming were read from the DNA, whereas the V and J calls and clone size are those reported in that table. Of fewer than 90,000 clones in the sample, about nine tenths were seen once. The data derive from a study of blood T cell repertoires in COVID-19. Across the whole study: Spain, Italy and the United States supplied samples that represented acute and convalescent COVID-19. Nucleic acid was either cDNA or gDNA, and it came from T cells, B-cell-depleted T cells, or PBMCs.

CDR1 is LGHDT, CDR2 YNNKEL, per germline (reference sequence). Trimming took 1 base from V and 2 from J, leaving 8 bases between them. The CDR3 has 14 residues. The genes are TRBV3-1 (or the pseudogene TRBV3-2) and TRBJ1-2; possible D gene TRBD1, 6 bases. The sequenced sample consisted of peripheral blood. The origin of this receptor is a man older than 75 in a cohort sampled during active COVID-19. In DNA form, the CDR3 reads TGTGCCAGCAGCCAAGGACAGGCAAACTATGGCTACACCTTC. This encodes CASSQGQANYGYTF.